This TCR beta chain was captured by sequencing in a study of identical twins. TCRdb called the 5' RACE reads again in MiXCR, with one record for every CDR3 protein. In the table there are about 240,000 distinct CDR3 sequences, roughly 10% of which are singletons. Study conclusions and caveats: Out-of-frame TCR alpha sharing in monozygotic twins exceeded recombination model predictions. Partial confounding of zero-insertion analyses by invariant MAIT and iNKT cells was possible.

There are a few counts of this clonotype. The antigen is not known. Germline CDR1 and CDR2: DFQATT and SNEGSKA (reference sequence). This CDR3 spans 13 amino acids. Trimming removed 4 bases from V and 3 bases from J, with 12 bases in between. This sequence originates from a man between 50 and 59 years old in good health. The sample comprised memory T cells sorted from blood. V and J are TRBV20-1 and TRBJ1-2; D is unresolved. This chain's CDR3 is CSANPTGDYGYTF. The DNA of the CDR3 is TGCAGTGCTAACCCCACGGGTGACTATGGCTACACCTTC.